The present T cell receptor (beta chain) was sequenced within a study of CD8+CD57+ T cells in acquired aplastic anemia. Study in general: Sorted cells (CD4+ and CD8+) yielded DNA amounts that averaged about 3.1 ug. Healthy donors had, on average, approximately 11 million reads for their CD4+ cells. General study results and limits: Sharing between patients and controls was observed for twenty-nine CD8+ CDR3 sequences. Between patients and controls, CD8+ Simpson's diversity did not vary significantly.

Genomic DNA acted as the template from which TCR beta VDJ combination and CDR3 sequence profiling were carried out. One entry per CDR3 protein results from TCRdb running MiXCR on the reads. The repertoire holds some 120,000 distinct CDR3 sequences, with roughly 50% as singletons. The CDR3 extends over 13 amino acids. The ends lost 6 bases at V and 2 bases at J; junction bases unmatched: 2. CDR1 and CDR2 (germline): ENHRY, SYGVKD. As concerns this clonotype: As yet, its antigen is unknown.

V and J are TRBV10-3 and TRBJ2-7; 9 bases are a match to TRBD1. The sample comprised sorted CD4+, CD8+, or CD8+CD57+ T cells (not recorded which) from PBMCs. The source of this sequence is a human donor in good health, serving as a control. The CDR3 DNA sequence: TGTGCCATCAGAGGGACAGGGCCCTACGAGCAGTACTTC. It yields the protein CAIRGTGPYEQYF.